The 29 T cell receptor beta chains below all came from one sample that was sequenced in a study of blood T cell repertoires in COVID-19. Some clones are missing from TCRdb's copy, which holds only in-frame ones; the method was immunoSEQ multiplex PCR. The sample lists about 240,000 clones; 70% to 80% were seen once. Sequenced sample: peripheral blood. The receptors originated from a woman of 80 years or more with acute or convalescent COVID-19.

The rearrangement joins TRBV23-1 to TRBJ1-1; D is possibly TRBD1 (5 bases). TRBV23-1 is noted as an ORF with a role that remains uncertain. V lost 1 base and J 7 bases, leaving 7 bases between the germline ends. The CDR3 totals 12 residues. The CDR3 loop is CASSQFRVEAFF. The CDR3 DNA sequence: TGCGCCAGCAGTCAATTCAGGGTTGAAGCTTTCTTT.

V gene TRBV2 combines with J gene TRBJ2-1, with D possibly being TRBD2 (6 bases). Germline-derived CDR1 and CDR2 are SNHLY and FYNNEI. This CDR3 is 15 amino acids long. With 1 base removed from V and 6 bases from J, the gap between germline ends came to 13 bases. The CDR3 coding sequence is TGTGCCAGCAGTGAAGGCACACTAGCAACCAATGAGCAGTTCTTC. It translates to CASSEGTLATNEQFF. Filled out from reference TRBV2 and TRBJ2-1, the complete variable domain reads EPEVTQTPSHQVTQMGQEVILRCVPISNHLYFYWYRQILGQKVEFLVSFYNNEISEKSEIFDDQFSVERPDGSNFTLKIRSTKLEDSAMYFCASSEGTLATNEQFFGPGTRLTVL.

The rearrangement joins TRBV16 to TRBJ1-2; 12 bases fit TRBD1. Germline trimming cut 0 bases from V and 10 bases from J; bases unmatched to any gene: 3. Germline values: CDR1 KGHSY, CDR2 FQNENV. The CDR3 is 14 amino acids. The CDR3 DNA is TGTGCCAGCAGCCAATCCCGGGACAGGGGGCACTACACCTTC. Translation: CASSQSRDRGHYTF. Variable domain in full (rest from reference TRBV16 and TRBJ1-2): GEEVAQTPKHLVRGEGQKAKLYCAPIKGHSYVFWYQQVLKNEFKFLISFQNENVFDETGMPKERFSAKCLPNSPCSLEIQATKLEDSAVYFCASSQSRDRGHYTFGSGTRLTVV.

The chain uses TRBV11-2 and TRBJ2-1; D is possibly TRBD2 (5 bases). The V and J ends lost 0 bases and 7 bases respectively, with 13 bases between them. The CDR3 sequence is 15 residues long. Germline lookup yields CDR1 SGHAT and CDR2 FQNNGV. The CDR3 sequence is CASSLETGVPNEQFF. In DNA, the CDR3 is TGTGCCAGCAGCTTAGAGACCGGGGTTCCTAATGAGCAGTTCTTC.

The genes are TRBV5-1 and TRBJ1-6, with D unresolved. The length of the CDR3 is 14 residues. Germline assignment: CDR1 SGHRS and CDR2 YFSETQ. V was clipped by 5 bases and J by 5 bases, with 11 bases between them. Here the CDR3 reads CASRRDGDNSPLHF. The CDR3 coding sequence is TGCGCCAGCAGGAGGGATGGAGATAATTCACCCCTCCACTTT.

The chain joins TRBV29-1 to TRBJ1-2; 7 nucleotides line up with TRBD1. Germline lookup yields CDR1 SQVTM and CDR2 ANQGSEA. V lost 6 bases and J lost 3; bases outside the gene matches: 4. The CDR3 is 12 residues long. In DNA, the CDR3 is TGCAGCGTGAACAGGGGTGACTATGGCTACACCTTC. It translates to CSVNRGDYGYTF.

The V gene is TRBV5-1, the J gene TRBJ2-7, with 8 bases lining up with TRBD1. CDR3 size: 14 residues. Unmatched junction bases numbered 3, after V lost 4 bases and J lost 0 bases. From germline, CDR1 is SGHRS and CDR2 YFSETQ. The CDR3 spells CASSPQGASYEQYF. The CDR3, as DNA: TGCGCCAGCAGCCCTCAGGGGGCCTCCTACGAGCAGTACTTC.

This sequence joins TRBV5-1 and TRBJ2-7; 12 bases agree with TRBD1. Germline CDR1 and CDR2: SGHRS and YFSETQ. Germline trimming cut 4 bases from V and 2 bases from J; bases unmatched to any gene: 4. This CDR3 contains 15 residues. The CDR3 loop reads CASSDGTGGPYEQYF. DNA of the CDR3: TGCGCCAGCAGCGACGGGACAGGGGGCCCCTACGAGCAGTACTTC. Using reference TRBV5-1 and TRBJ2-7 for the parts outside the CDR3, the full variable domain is KAGVTQTPRYLIKTRGQQVTLSCSPISGHRSVSWYQQTPGQGLQFLFEYFSETQRNKGNFPGRFSGRQFSNSRSEMNVSTLELGDSALYLCASSDGTGGPYEQYFGPGTRLTVT.

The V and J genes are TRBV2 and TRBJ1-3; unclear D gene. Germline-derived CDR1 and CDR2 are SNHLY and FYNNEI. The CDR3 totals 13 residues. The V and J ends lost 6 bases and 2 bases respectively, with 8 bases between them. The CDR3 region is CASSGDPGNTIYF. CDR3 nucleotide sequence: TGTGCCAGCAGCGGGGATCCTGGAAACACCATATATTTT. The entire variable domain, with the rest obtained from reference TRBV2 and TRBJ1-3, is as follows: EPEVTQTPSHQVTQMGQEVILRCVPISNHLYFYWYRQILGQKVEFLVSFYNNEISEKSEIFDDQFSVERPDGSNFTLKIRSTKLEDSAMYFCASSGDPGNTIYFGEGSWLTVV.

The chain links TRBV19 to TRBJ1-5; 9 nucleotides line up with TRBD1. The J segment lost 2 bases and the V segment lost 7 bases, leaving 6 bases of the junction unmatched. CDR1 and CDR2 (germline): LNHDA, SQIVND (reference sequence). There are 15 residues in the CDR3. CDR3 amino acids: CASTSDRGGNQPQHF. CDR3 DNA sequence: TGTGCCAGTACCTCGGACAGGGGAGGCAATCAGCCCCAGCATTTT.

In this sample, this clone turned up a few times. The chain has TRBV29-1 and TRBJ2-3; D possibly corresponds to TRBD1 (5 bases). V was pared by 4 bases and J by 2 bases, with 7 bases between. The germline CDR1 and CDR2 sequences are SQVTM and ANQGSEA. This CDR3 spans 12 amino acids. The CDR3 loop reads CSVVTATDTQYF. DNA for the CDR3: TGCAGCGTTGTGACAGCCACAGATACGCAGTATTTT.

CDR3 sequence (DNA): TGTGCCAGCAGCCTTCGGACAGGGGGCGACGGCTACACCTTC. Translated: CASSLRTGGDGYTF. The rearrangement links TRBV2 to TRBJ1-2; TRBD1 matches at 11 bases. V trimming: 6 bases; J trimming: 8 bases; junction bases outside the gene matches: 8. The CDR3 contains 14 residues. The germline CDR1 and CDR2 sequences are SNHLY and FYNNEI.

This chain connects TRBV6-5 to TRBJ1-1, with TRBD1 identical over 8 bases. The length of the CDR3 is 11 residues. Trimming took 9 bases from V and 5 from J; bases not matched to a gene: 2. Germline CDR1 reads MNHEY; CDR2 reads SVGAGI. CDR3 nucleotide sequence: TGTGCCAGTACAGGGGGGACTGAAGCTTTCTTT. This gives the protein CASTGGTEAFF.

CDR3 in DNA: TGTGCCAGCAGCGTAGGACAGGGAGGGACGAACACCGGGGAGCTGTTTTTT. As protein: CASSVGQGGTNTGELFF. The chain carries TRBV5-4 and TRBJ2-2, with D perhaps TRBD1 (8 bases). The germline V and J ends were trimmed by 4 bases and 0 bases, with 16 bases remaining between them. This CDR3 has 17 residues. Germline CDR1 and CDR2: SGHNT and YYREEE (reference sequence).

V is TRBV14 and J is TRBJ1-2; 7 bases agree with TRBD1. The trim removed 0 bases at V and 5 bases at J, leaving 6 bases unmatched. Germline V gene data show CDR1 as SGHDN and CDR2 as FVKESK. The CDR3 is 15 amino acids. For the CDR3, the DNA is TGTGCCAGCAGCCAAGATTTGGGACAGATTTATGGCTACACCTTC. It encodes CASSQDLGQIYGYTF.

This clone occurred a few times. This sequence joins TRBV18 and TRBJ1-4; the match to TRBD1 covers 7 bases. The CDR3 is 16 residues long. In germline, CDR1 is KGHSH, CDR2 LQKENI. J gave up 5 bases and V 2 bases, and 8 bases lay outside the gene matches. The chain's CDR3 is CASSPNTGTVNEKLFF. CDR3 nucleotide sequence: TGTGCCAGCTCACCAAACACCGGGACAGTGAATGAAAAACTGTTTTTT.

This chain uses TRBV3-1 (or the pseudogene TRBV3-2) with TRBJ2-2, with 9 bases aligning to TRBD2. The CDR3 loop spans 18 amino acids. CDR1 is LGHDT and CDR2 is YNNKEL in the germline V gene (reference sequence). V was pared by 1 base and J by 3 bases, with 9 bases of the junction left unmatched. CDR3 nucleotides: TGTGCCAGCAGCCAAGGTGTTCTAGCGGGAAGGTACACCGGGGAGCTGTTTTTT. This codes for CASSQGVLAGRYTGELFF.

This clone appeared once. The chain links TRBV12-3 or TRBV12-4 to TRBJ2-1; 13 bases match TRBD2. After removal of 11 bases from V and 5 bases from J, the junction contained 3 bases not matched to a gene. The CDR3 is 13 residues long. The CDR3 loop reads CAGGTSGNNEQFF. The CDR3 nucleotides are TGTGCCGGCGGGACTAGCGGGAACAATGAGCAGTTCTTC.

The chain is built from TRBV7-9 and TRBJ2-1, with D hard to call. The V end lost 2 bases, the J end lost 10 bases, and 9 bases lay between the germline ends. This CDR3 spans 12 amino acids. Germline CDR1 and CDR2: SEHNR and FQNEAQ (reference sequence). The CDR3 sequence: CASSLSEQEQFF. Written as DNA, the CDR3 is TGTGCCAGCAGCTTATCTGAACAGGAGCAGTTCTTC. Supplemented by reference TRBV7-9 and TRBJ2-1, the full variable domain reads DTGVSQNPRHKITKRGQNVTFRCDPISEHNRLYWYRQTLGQGPEFLTYFQNEAQLEKSRLLSDRFSAERPKGSFSTLEIQRTEQGDSAMYLCASSLSEQEQFFGPGTRLTVL.

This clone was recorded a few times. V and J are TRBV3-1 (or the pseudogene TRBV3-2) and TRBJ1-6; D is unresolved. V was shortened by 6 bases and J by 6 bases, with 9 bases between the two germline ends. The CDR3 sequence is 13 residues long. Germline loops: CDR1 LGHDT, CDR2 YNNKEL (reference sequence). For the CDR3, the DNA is TGTGCCAGCAGACAGCATCTTAATTCACCCCTCCACTTT. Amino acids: CASRQHLNSPLHF.

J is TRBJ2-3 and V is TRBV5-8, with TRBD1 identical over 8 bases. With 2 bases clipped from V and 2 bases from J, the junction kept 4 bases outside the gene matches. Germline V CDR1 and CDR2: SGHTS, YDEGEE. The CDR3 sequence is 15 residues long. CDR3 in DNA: TGTGCCAGCAGCTTCAGGGGGCAACACACAGATACGCAGTATTTT. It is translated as CASSFRGQHTDTQYF.

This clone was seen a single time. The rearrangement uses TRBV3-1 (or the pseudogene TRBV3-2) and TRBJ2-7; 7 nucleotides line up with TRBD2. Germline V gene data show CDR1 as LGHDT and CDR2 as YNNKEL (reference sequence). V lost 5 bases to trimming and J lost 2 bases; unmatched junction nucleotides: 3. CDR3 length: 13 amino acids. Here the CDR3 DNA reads TGTGCCAGCAGCGTGCGGGGGACCTACGAGCAGTACTTC. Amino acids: CASSVRGTYEQYF.

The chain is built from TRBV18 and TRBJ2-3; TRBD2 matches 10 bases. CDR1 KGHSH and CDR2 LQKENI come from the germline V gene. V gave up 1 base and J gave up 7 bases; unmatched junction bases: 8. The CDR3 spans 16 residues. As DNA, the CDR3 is TGTGCCAGCTCACCACGAATTAGCGGGGGGCAACATACGCAGTATTTT. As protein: CASSPRISGGQHTQYF.

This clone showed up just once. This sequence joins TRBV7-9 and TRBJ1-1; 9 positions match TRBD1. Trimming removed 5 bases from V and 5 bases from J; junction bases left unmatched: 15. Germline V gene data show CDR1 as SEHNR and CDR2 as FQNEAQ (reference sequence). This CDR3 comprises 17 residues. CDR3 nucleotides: TGTGCCAGCAGCCCCACGGGACAGGGTGGTCGTCGGACTGAAGCTTTCTTT. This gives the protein CASSPTGQGGRRTEAFF.

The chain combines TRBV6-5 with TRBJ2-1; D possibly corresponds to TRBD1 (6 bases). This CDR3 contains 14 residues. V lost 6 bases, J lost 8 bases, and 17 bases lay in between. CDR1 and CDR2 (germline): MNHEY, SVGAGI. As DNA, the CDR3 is TGTGCCAGCAGAAACAACGCAGGGGTCCATGAGCAGTTCTTC. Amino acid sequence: CASRNNAGVHEQFF.

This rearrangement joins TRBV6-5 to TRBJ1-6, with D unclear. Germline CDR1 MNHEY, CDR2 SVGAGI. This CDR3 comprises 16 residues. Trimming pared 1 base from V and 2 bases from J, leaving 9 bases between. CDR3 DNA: TGTGCCAGCAGTTACTTGACACCTACCTATAATTCACCCCTCCACTTT. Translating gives CASSYLTPTYNSPLHF.

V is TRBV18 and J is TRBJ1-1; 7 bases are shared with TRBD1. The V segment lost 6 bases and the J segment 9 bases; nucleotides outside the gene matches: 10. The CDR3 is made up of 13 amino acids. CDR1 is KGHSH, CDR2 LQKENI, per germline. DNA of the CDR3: TGTGCCAGCTCGATGGACAGGACAGTCCAAGCTTTCTTT. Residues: CASSMDRTVQAFF.

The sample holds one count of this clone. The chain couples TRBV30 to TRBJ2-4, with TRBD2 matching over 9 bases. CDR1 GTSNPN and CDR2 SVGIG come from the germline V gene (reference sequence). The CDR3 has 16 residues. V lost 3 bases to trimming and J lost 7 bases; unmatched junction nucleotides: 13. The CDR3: CAWRGTIAGDGNIQYF. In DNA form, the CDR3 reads TGTGCCTGGAGAGGAACAATAGCGGGAGATGGCAACATTCAGTACTTC.

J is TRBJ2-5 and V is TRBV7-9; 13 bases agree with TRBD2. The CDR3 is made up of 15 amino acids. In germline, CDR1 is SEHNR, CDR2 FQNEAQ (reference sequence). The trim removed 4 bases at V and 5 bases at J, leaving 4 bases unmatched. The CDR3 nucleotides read TGTGCCAGCAGCTCACTAGCGGGAGGGTGGGAGACCCAGTACTTC. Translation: CASSSLAGGWETQYF. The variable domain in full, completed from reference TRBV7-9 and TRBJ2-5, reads DTGVSQNPRHKITKRGQNVTFRCDPISEHNRLYWYRQTLGQGPEFLTYFQNEAQLEKSRLLSDRFSAERPKGSFSTLEIQRTEQGDSAMYLCASSSLAGGWETQYFGPGTRLLVL.